This T cell receptor beta chain comes out of a study of identical twins. Template switching added a universal primer binding site, and final cDNA carried unique molecular identifiers. TCRdb reprocessed the 5' RACE reads via MiXCR and lists one record per CDR3 protein. The sample includes hundreds of thousands of distinct CDR3 sequences, around 8.6% seen only once; the top ten take around 0.95%. Study-level results: Low generation probability was overrepresented in out-of-frame alpha sequences shared by twins. Partial confounding of zero-insertion analyses by invariant MAIT and iNKT cells was possible.

CDR1 is SQVTM, CDR2 ANQGSEA, per germline. Trimming left V 7 bases short and J 10 bases short, with 17 bases between. The CDR3 length is 12 residues. A remark on this clonotype: Its antigen is still unknown.

These data were likewise used in another study, on yellow fever vaccine responses in identical twins. That work contributes: Twins reportedly mounted vaccine T cell responses that seemed partly convergent, partly personalized.

Sequenced: PBMCs. The J gene is TRBJ2-1, the V gene TRBV29-1, with D perhaps TRBD1 (6 bases). The TCR was taken from a woman aged 18-29 years in good health. The CDR3 coding sequence is TGCAGCGCTCCCTACAGGGCGTACGAGCAGTTCTTC. Its protein is CSAPYRAYEQFF.